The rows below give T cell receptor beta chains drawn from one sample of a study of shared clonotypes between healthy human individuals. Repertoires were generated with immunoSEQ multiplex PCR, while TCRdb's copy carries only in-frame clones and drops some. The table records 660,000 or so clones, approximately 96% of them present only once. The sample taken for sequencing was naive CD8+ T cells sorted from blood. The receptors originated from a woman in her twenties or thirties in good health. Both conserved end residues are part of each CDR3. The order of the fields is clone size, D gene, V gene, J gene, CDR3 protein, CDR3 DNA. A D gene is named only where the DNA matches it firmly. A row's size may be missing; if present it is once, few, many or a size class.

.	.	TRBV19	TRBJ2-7	CASSPGPAYEQYF	TGTGCCAGTAGCCCGGGACCAGCCTACGAGCAGTACTTC
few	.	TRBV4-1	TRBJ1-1	CASSQVRNQGTRAFF	TGCGCCAGCAGCCAAGTTCGTAATCAGGGTACCAGGGCTTTCTTT
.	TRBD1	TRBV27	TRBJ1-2	CASSPLIAQGANYGYTF	TGTGCCAGCAGCCCCTTGATCGCCCAGGGGGCTAACTATGGCTACACCTTC
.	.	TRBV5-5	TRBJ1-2	CASSLYTSLSYGYTF	TGTGCCAGCAGCTTGTATACTTCTCTTTCCTATGGCTACACCTTC
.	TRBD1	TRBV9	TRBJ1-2	CASSPWTGTNYGYTF	TGTGCCAGCAGCCCCTGGACAGGCACCAACTATGGCTACACCTTC
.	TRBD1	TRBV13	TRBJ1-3	CASSQDGQGAGNTIYF	TGTGCCAGCAGCCAGGATGGACAGGGGGCTGGAAACACCATATATTTT
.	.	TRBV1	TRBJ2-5	CTSNLSGIYQETQYF	TGCACCAGCAACCTAAGCGGGATCTACCAAGAGACCCAGTACTTC
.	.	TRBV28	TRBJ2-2	CASSLSNTGELFF	TGTGCCAGCAGTTTAAGTAACACCGGGGAGCTGTTTTTT
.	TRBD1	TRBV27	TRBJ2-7	CASSGPNRGEQYF	TGTGCCAGCAGTGGACCGAACAGGGGTGAGCAGTACTTC
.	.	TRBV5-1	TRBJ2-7	CASSLGASVFPGEQYF	TGCGCCAGCAGCTTGGGGGCTAGCGTCTTCCCGGGCGAGCAGTACTTC
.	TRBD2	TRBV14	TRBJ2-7	CASSQVGLAGGPEQYF	TGTGCCAGCAGCCAAGTGGGACTAGCGGGAGGGCCCGAGCAGTACTTC
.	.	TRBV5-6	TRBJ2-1	CASSLSSYNEQFF	TGTGCCAGCAGCTTGTCCTCTTACAATGAGCAGTTCTTC
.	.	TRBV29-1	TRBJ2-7	CSVYGTTTYEQYF	TGCAGCGTTTACGGGACGACTACCTACGAGCAGTACTTC
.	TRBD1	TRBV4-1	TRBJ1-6	CASSQVDRVSPLHF	TGCGCCAGCAGCCAAGTGGACAGGGTCTCACCCCTCCACTTT
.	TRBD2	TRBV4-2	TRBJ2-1	CASSQDFGLALDIDEQFF	TGTGCCAGCAGCCAAGACTTTGGACTAGCGCTCGATATCGATGAGCAGTTCTTC
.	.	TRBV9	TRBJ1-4	CASSVDGFNEKLFF	TGTGCCAGCAGCGTAGACGGGTTTAATGAAAAACTGTTTTTT
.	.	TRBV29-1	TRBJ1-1	CSAAPTNTEAFF	TGCAGCGCCGCCCCAACGAACACTGAAGCTTTCTTT
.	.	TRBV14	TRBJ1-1	CASSQDQYRLNTEAFF	TGTGCCAGCAGCCAAGATCAGTACAGACTGAACACTGAAGCTTTCTTT
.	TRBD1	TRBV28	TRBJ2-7	CASSLSGTGLYEQYF	TGTGCCAGCAGTTTATCCGGGACAGGGCTCTACGAGCAGTACTTC
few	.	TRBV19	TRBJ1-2	CASSAGSHTF	TGTGCCAGTAGTGCCGGGAGCCACACCTTC
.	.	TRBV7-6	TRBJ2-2	CASSLARRVSNTGELFF	TGTGCCAGCAGCTTAGCGCGCAGGGTCTCAAACACCGGGGAGCTGTTTTTT
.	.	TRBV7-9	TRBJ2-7	CASSLRGLEQYF	TGTGCCAGCAGCTTACGGGGGTTGGAGCAGTACTTC
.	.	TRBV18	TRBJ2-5	CASSPDSPGETQYF	TGTGCCAGCTCACCGGACAGCCCAGGAGAGACCCAGTACTTC
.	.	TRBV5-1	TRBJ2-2	CASSFRRETGTGELFF	TGCGCCAGCAGCTTCAGGAGGGAGACAGGCACCGGGGAGCTGTTTTTT
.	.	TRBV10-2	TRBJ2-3	CASSEYGSTDTQYF	TGCGCCAGCAGTGAGTACGGTAGCACAGATACGCAGTATTTT